Reported below is one TCR beta chain. Its antigen is not identified. The data originate from a study of shared clonotypes between healthy human individuals. Study-wide points: It was anticipated that sequencing depth would influence how many clonotypes donors shared. Owing to a small donor count, the genetic and exposure-history diversity represented was limited.

In germline, CDR1 is MGHRA, CDR2 YSYEKL. The length of the CDR3 is 16 residues. Trimming cost V 4 bases and J 2 bases; bases outside gene matches: 6. Original methodology: Junction-only sequences produced by ImmunoSEQ had no quality scores, so filtering differed. Clones were sequenced by immunoSEQ multiplex PCR, and TCRdb holds only the in-frame ones, with some missing. The DNA gave D and trimming, while V, J and clone size come from that table. The table records 1.5 million to 2.5 million clones, 85% to 95% of them present only once. CD45RO-negative, CCR7-selected cells formed the naive CD8 fraction, which excluded terminally differentiated effector memory CD45RA+ cells.

The source is a young man in good health. V usage is TRBV4-1 and J usage is TRBJ2-7, with 12 bases identical to TRBD2. Input material: naive CD8+ T cells sorted from blood. CDR3 DNA sequence: TGCGCCAGCAGCCGTCTATGGACTAGCGGGGCCTACGAGCAGTACTTC. This codes for CASSRLWTSGAYEQYF.